A selection of T cell receptor beta chains follows, all from one sample in a study of regulatory T cells in long-lasting Graves disease. TCRdb redid the calling of the multiplex PCR reads with MiXCR, one entry per CDR3 protein. The sample lists roughly 450,000 distinct CDR3 sequences; around 21% were seen once. The sequencing here drew on peripheral blood mononuclear cells (PBMCs), taken when the disease was refractory, from a patient treated with antithyroid drugs. The receptors were gathered from a female donor with Graves disease. Both conserved end residues are part of each CDR3. Fields, in order: J gene, D gene, V gene, clone size, CDR3 protein, CDR3 DNA. A D gene is named only where the DNA matches it firmly. A clone size is listed for some rows: how often the clone was seen (once, few, many), or a class if it is expanded.

TRBJ2-5 TRBD2 TRBV27 many CASSLASGSWETQYF TGTGCCAGCAGCCTAGCTAGCGGGAGTTGGGAGACCCAGTACTTC
TRBJ1-2 TRBD1 TRBV28 many CASSLRGQRYGYTF TGTGCCAGCAGTTTAAGGGGGCAGCGCTATGGCTACACCTTC
TRBJ2-5 NA TRBV15 NA CATSRAQGLGETQYF TGTGCCACCAGCAGAGCCCAGGGGTTGGGGGAGACCCAGTACTTC
TRBJ2-7 NA TRBV12-3/TRBV12-4 many CASSFSGGAYEQYF TGTGCCAGCAGTTTCTCGGGGGGCGCTTACGAGCAGTACTTC
TRBJ2-1 TRBD2 TRBV11-2 NA CASSSLPSGSNEQFF TGTGCCAGCAGCTCCCTTCCCAGCGGGAGTAATGAGCAGTTCTTC
TRBJ2-1 NA TRBV12-3/TRBV12-4 many CASSFQDYNEQFF TGTGCCAGCAGTTTTCAGGACTACAATGAGCAGTTCTTC
TRBJ1-1 TRBD1 TRBV19 many CASRGFTEAFF TGTGCCAGCAGGGGGTTCACTGAAGCTTTCTTT
TRBJ2-7 TRBD1 TRBV4-3 NA CASSQVGTAYEQYF TGCGCCAGCAGCCAAGTAGGGACAGCCTACGAGCAGTACTTC
TRBJ1-4 NA TRBV19 few CASKPGREGYEKLFF TGTGCCAGTAAGCCGGGCCGCGAAGGGTACGAAAAACTGTTTTTT
TRBJ2-5 NA TRBV10-3 NA CAISDFAAAQETQYF TGTGCCATCAGTGATTTTGCAGCGGCGCAAGAGACCCAGTACTTC
TRBJ2-3 TRBD2 TRBV28 few CASSFWTSGRPDTQYF TGTGCCAGCAGTTTTTGGACTAGCGGGAGGCCAGATACGCAGTATTTT
TRBJ2-4 TRBD1 TRBV7-8 many CASSSVAGADRDNIQYF TGTGCCAGCAGCTCAGTAGCAGGGGCGGACAGGGACAACATTCAGTACTTC
TRBJ1-4 TRBD1 TRBV12-3/TRBV12-4 NA CASRGTGIGKLFF TGTGCCAGCAGGGGGACAGGGATCGGAAAACTGTTTTTT
TRBJ1-2 NA TRBV30 few CAWRILNYGYTF TGTGCCTGGAGGATCTTAAACTATGGCTACACCTTC
TRBJ2-7 TRBD2 TRBV5-1 NA CASSWSGGLAAYEQYF TGCGCCAGCAGCTGGTCCGGGGGACTAGCAGCTTACGAGCAGTACTTC
TRBJ1-1 TRBD1 TRBV11-2 many CASSSTDRESSEAFF TGTGCCAGCAGCTCTACAGACAGGGAAAGTTCTGAAGCTTTCTTT
TRBJ1-5 NA TRBV19 few CASSIGRASAQHF TGTGCCAGTAGTATCGGTCGGGCCTCAGCCCAGCATTTT